This T cell receptor (beta chain) was documented in a study of T cell clones after liver transplantation. Study-wide background: As an antigen-independent comparator, third-party-reactive TCRbeta sequences came from pre-transplant mixed lymphocyte reactions. Patients counted as tolerant after at least one year off all immunosuppression, enzymes not exceeding twice normal. Overall study findings and caveats: The donor-reactive repertoire was only partly measurable in two subjects, lacking donor cells. A larger donor-reactive than third-party decline suggested partial antigen-specific deletion.

This CDR3 is built from 13 residues. Germline assignment: CDR1 SGHVS and CDR2 FNYEAQ. V was pared by 5 bases and J by 3 bases, with 7 bases between. Sequenced by immunoSEQ multiplex PCR; TCRdb stores in-frame clones only, minus some. The sample contains about 20,000 clones, about 83% of which appear only once. A note on this clone: The antigen is not known.

The sequencing here drew on CD8+ T cells from blood, taken roughly 56 months after liver transplant. This TCR derives from a human patient who received a liver transplant. The graft donor may be the source of some T cells. The V gene is TRBV7-6, the J gene TRBJ2-2; D perhaps matches TRBD1 (5 bases). The CDR3, as DNA: TGTGCCAGCAGCCCAGGGTACACCGGGGAGCTGTTTTTT. Translating it yields CASSPGYTGELFF.